This T cell receptor beta chain was sequenced during a study of T-cell reconstitution after alpha-beta-depleted transplantation in children. General study findings and limits: T-cell numbers and diversity, one year after transplant, stemmed largely from T cells that were newly produced. In patients about two months after transplant, alpha-beta T cells reportedly arose from several hundred expanded graft clones. Surviving recipient T cells and intrathymic progenitors accounted for some patients' high TCRbeta diversity at day 60.

Details on this clonotype: Its antigen is unidentified.

This sample's TCRbeta library carried unique molecular identifier barcodes. Each CDR3 protein gets one entry after TCRdb re-called the PCR reads with MiXCR. Altogether about 200,000 distinct CDR3 sequences are present, under 20% being singletons, with the ten largest covering just under 45%. The TCR originated in a male patient aged 2-15 years who had a stem cell transplant for acute lymphoblastic leukemia, so the T cells may come from the graft donor. The source material was PBMCs, mostly from graft donor cells, sampled 360 days after TCRalphabeta/CD19-depleted stem cell transplant.

The CDR3 coding sequence is TGTGCCAGCAGCTTAGAGTCCGGATCCAAGGGCAATGAGCAGTTCTTC. Its protein product is CASSLESGSKGNEQFF. This chain connects TRBV11-2 to TRBJ2-1; D call uncertain. Trimming shortened V by 0 bases and J by 6 bases, and 15 bases separated the two germline ends. The CDR3 runs 16 residues. CDR1 is SGHAT, CDR2 FQNNGV, per germline.